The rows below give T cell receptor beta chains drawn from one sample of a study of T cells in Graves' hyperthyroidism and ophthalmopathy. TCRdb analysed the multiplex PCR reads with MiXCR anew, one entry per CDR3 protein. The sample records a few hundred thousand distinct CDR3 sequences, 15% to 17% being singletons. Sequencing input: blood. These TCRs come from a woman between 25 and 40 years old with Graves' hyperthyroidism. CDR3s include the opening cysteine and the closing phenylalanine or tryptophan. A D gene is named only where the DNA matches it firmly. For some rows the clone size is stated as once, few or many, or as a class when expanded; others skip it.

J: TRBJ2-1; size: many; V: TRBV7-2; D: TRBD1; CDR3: CASSSDARTGRLDEQFF; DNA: TGTGCCAGCAGCTCCGACGCACGGACAGGGAGGTTAGATGAGCAGTTCTTC
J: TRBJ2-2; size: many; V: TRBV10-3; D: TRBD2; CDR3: CAISESSFSGRGTGELFF; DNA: TGTGCCATCAGTGAGTCGTCGTTTAGCGGGAGAGGTACCGGGGAGCTGTTTTTT
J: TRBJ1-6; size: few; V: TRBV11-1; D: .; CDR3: CASTLGSSYNSPLHF; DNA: TGTGCCAGCACCCTTGGGAGCTCCTATAATTCACCCCTCCACTTT
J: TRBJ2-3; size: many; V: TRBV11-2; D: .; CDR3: CASSFTGDTQYF; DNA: TGTGCCAGCAGCTTTACAGGGGATACGCAGTATTTT
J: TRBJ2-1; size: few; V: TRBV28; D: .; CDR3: CASLLGNEQFF; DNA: TGTGCCAGCTTGCTCGGCAATGAGCAGTTCTTC
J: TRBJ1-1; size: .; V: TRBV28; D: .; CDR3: CASSLGRESAFF; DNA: TGTGCCAGCAGTTTAGGCAGGGAGTCAGCTTTCTTT
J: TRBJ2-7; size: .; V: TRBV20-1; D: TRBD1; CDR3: CSASPVSGTVYEQYF; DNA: TGCAGTGCATCACCCGTATCCGGGACAGTCTACGAGCAGTACTTC
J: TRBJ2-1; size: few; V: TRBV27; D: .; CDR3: CASSPRPSEQFF; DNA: TGTGCCAGCAGTCCCCGACCGAGTGAGCAGTTCTTC
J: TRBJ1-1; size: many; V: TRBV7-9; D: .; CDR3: CASSLAWGDTEAFF; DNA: TGTGCCAGCAGCTTGGCCTGGGGGGACACTGAAGCTTTCTTT
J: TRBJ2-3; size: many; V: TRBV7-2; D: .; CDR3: CASSPSIKGVQYF; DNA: TGTGCCAGCAGCCCTAGCATTAAGGGGGTGCAGTATTTT
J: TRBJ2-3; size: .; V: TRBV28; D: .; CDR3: CASSQSYRGTDTQYF; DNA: TGTGCCAGCAGTCAGTCCTATCGGGGAACAGATACGCAGTATTTT
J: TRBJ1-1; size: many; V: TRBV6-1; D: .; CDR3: CASRETENTEAFF; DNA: TGTGCCAGCAGGGAGACAGAGAACACTGAAGCTTTCTTT
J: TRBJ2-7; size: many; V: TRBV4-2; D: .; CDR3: CASSQVAGKSEQYF; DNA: TGTGCCAGCAGCCAAGTGGCGGGAAAGAGCGAGCAGTACTTC
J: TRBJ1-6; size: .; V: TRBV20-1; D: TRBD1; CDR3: CSVRTGYNNSPLHF; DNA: TGCAGTGTCCGGACAGGGTATAATAATTCACCCCTCCACTTT
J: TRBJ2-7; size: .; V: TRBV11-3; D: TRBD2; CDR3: CASSQDLTSGTSYEQYF; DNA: TGCGCCAGCAGCCAAGATTTGACTAGCGGGACCTCCTACGAGCAGTACTTC
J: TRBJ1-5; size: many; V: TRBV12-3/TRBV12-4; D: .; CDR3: CASSSEGDWQPQHF; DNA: TGTGCCAGCAGTTCGGAGGGGGATTGGCAGCCCCAGCATTTT
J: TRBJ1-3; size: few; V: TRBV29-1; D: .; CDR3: CSVEDQQRGNTIYF; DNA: TGCAGCGTTGAAGATCAGCAGCGAGGAAACACCATATATTTT
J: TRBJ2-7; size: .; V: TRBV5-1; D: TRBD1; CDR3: CASRGTGVTYEQYF; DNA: TGCGCCAGCAGAGGGACAGGGGTTACGTACGAGCAGTACTTC
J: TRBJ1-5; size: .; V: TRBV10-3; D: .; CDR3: CATRGSNQPQHF; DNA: TGTGCCACGCGGGGGAGCAATCAGCCCCAGCATTTT
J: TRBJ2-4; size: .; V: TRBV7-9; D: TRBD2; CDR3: CASSWRLAGGRVENIQYF; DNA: TGTGCCAGCAGCTGGCGACTAGCGGGAGGTCGGGTGGAAAACATTCAGTACTTC
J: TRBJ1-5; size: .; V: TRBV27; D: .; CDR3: CASSLHWGQDSPDSNQPQHF; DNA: TGTGCCAGCAGTTTACATTGGGGCCAGGACAGTCCCGATAGCAATCAGCCCCAGCATTTT
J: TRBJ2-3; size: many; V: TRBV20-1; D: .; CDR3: CSATSHRTDTQYF; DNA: TGCAGTGCTACTAGCCATCGCACAGATACGCAGTATTTT
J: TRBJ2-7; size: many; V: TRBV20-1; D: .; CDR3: CSAHSVMVAYEQYF; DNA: TGCAGTGCTCATAGCGTCATGGTTGCCTACGAGCAGTACTTC
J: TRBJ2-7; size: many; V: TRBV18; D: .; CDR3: CASSPNQLESSYEQYF; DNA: TGTGCCAGCTCACCAAATCAACTCGAAAGCTCCTACGAGCAGTACTTC
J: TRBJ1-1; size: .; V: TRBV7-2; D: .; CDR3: CASSLVGEMNTEAFF; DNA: TGTGCCAGCAGCTTAGTAGGTGAGATGAACACTGAAGCTTTCTTT
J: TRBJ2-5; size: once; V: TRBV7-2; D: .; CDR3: CASSLGGARETQYF; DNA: TGTGCCAGCAGCTTAGGGGGGGCGCGGGAGACCCAGTACTTC
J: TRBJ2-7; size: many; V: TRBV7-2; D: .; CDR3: CASSRPLIGAGKLDEQYF; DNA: TGTGCCAGCAGCCGACCCCTAATTGGGGCAGGAAAGCTGGACGAGCAGTACTTC
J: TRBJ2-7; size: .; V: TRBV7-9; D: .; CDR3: CASSLDLGRGSGAYEQYF; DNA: TGTGCCAGCAGCTTAGACCTAGGCCGGGGTAGCGGAGCCTACGAGCAGTACTTC
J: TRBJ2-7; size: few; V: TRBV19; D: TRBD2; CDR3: CASSTRLAETYEQYF; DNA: TGTGCCAGTAGTACTCGACTAGCGGAGACCTACGAGCAGTACTTC
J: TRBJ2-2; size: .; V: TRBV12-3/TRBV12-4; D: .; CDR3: CASSLALGITGELFF; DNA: TGTGCCAGCAGTTTAGCGCTGGGGATCACCGGGGAGCTGTTTTTT
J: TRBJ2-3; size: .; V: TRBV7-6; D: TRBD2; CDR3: CASSDPGLATDTQYF; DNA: TGTGCCAGCAGCGATCCGGGACTAGCCACAGATACGCAGTATTTT
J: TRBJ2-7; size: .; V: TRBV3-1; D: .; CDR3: CASSQDLGLSYEQYF; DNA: TGTGCCAGCAGCCAAGATCTAGGGCTCTCCTACGAGCAGTACTTC
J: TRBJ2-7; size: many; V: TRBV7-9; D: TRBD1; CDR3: CASSSSGTGEFLNEQYF; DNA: TGTGCCAGCAGCTCATCCGGGACAGGGGAGTTTTTAAACGAGCAGTACTTC
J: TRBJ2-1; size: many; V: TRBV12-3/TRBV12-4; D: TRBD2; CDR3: CASSPRGAGGPYNEQFF; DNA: TGTGCCAGCAGTCCGCGGGGGGCGGGAGGGCCATACAATGAGCAGTTCTTC
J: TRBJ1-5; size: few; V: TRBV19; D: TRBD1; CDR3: CASSKDRANQPQHF; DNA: TGTGCCAGTAGTAAGGACAGGGCAAATCAGCCCCAGCATTTT
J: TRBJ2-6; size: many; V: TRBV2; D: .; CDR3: CASRRDSLSSGANVLTF; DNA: TGTGCCAGCCGGCGGGACAGCCTAAGCTCTGGGGCCAACGTCCTGACTTTC
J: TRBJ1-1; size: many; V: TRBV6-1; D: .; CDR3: CASGRRQRNTEAFF; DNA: TGTGCCAGCGGGAGAAGACAGAGGAACACTGAAGCTTTCTTT
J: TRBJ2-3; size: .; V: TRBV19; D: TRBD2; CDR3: CATSGGRSGTDTQYF; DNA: TGTGCCACCTCAGGCGGGAGGAGTGGCACAGATACGCAGTATTTT
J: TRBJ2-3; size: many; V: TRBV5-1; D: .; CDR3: CASNPSIGDTQYF; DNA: TGCGCCAGTAACCCGTCGATTGGGGATACGCAGTATTTT
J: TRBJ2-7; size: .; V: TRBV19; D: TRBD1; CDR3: CASDEGRGRGEQYF; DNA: TGTGCCAGTGACGAGGGCAGGGGGCGCGGCGAGCAGTACTTC
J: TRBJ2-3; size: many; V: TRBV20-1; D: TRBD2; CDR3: CSADRLAGNTDTQYF; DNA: TGCAGTGCTGACAGACTAGCGGGAAACACAGATACGCAGTATTTT
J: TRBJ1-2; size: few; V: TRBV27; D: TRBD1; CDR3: CASSTRTGWGYGYTF; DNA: TGTGCCAGCAGTACCCGGACAGGGTGGGGCTATGGCTACACCTTC
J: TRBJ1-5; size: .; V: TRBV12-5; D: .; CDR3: CASAFGPSNQPQHF; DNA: TGTGCTAGTGCTTTCGGCCCTAGCAATCAGCCCCAGCATTTT
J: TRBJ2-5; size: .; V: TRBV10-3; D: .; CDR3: CAISLQGPQETQYF; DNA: TGTGCCATCAGCCTCCAGGGACCCCAAGAGACCCAGTACTTC
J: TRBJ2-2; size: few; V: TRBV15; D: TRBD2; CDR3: CATGDVAGNTGELFF; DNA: TGTGCCACCGGGGATGTAGCGGGGAACACCGGGGAGCTGTTTTTT
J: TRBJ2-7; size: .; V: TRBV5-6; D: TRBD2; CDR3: CASSLEASGAIEQYF; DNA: TGTGCCAGCAGCTTGGAGGCTAGCGGGGCTATCGAGCAGTACTTC
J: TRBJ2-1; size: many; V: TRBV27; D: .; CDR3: CASTRRSSYNEQFF; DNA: TGTGCCAGCACCCGCCGGAGCTCCTACAATGAGCAGTTCTTC
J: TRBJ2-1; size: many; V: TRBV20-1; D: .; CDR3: CSASDEYNEQFF; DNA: TGCAGTGCTAGCGACGAATACAATGAGCAGTTCTTC
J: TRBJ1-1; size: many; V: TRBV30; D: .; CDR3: CAWRSDGNTEAFF; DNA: TGTGCCTGGAGATCTGACGGGAACACTGAAGCTTTCTTT
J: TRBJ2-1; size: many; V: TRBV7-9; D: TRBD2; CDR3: CASSLDPGASGRGEQFF; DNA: TGTGCCAGCAGCTTAGATCCGGGGGCTAGCGGGAGGGGTGAGCAGTTCTTC
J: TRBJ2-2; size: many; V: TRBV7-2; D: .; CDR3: CASSLGGARELFF; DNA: TGTGCCAGCAGCTTAGGGGGGGCCCGGGAGCTGTTTTTT
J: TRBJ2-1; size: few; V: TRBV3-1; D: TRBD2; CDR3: CASSQATSGPSDEQFF; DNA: TGTGCCAGCAGCCAGGCTACTAGCGGGCCGAGCGATGAGCAGTTCTTC
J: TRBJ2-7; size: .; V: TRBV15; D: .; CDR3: CATSRDLTGKKEQYF; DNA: TGTGCCACCAGCAGAGATCTAACAGGGAAAAAAGAGCAGTACTTC
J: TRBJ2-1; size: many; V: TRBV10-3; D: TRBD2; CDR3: CATRITSGSVNEQFF; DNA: TGTGCCACTCGGATCACTAGCGGGAGTGTCAATGAGCAGTTCTTC